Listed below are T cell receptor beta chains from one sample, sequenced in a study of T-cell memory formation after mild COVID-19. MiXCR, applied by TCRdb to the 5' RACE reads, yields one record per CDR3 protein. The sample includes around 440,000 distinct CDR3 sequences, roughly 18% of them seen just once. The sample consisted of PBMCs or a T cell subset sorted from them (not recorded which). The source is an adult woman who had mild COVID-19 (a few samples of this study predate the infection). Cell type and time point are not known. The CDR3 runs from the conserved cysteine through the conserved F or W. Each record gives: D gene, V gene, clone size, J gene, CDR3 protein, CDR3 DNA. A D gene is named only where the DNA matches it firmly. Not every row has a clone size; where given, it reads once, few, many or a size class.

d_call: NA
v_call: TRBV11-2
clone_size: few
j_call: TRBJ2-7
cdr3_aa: CASSSYDEQYF
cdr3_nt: TGTGCCAGCAGCTCCTATGACGAGCAGTACTTC

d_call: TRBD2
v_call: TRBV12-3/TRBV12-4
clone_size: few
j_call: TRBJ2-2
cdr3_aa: CASLAGGKTGELFF
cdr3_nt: TGTGCCAGCCTAGCGGGAGGGAAAACCGGGGAGCTGTTTTTT

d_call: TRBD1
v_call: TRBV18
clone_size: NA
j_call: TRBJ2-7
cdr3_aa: CASQGGGSTYEQYF
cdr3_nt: TGTGCCAGCCAAGGGGGCGGGTCGACCTACGAGCAGTACTTC

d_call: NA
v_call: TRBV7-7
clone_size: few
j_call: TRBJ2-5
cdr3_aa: CASSFGVGGRETQYF
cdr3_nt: TGTGCTAGCAGCTTTGGGGTCGGGGGGCGCGAGACCCAGTACTTC

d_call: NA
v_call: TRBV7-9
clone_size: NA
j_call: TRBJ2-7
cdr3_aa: CASSGDEGVSYEQYF
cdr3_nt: TGTGCCAGCAGCGGCGATGAGGGCGTCTCCTACGAGCAGTACTTC

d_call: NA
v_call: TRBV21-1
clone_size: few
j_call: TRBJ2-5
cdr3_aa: CASSSLGGGEETQYF
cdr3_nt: TGTGCCAGCAGTTCTTTAGGGGGAGGAGAAGAGACCCAGTACTTC

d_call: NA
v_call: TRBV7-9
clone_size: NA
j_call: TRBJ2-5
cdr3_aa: CASSEDLQGNQETQYF
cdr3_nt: TGTGCCAGCAGCGAGGACCTACAGGGAAACCAAGAGACCCAGTACTTC

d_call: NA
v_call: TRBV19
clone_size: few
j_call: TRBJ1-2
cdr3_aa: CASIGGYGYTF
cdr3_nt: TGTGCCAGTATAGGGGGCTATGGCTACACCTTC

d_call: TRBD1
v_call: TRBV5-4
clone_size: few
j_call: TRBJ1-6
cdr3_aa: CASSSGTGSRSPLHF
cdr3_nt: TGTGCCAGCAGCTCTGGGACAGGGAGTAGATCACCCCTCCACTTT

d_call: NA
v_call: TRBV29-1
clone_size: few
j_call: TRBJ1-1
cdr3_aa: CSVEDHQKGNTEAFF
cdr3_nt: TGCAGCGTTGAAGATCATCAGAAGGGGAACACTGAAGCTTTCTTT

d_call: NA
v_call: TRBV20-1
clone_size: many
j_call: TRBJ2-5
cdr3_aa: CSARPPETQYF
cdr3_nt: TGCAGTGCTAGGCCCCCAGAGACCCAGTACTTC

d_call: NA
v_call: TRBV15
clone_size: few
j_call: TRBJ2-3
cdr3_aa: CATSASFTDTQYF
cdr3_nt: TGTGCCACCAGCGCCAGTTTCACAGATACGCAGTATTTT

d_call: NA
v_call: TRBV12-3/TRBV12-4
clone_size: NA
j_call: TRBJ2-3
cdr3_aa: CASSLGPGDNTQYF
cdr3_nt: TGTGCCAGCAGTTTAGGACCAGGGGATAATACGCAGTATTTT

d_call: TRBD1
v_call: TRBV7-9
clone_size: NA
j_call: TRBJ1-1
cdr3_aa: CASSFPPGGDTEAFF
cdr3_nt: TGTGCCAGCAGCTTTCCCCCAGGGGGGGACACTGAAGCTTTCTTT

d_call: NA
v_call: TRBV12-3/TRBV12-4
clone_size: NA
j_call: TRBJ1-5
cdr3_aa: CASSDPGVGQPQHF
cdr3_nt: TGTGCCAGCAGCGATCCAGGGGTAGGGCAGCCCCAGCATTTT

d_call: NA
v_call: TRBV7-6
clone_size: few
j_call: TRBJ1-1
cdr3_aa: CASSLSRVLNTEAFF
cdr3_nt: TGTGCCAGCAGCTTATCCAGGGTACTGAACACTGAAGCTTTCTTT

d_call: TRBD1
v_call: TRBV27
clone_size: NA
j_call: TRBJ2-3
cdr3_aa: CASSLSGTGGTQYF
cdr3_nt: TGTGCCAGCAGTTTATCAGGGACAGGGGGTACGCAGTATTTT

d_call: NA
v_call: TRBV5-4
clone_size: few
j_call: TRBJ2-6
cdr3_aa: CASSFGANVLTF
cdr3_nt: TGTGCCAGCAGCTTTGGGGCCAACGTCCTGACTTTC

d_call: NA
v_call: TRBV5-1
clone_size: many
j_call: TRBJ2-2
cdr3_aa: CASSNRLANTGELFF
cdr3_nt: TGCGCCAGCAGCAACCGACTAGCGAACACCGGGGAGCTGTTTTTT

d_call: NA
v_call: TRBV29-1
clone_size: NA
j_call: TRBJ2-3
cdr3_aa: CSVEPDRDTQYF
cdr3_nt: TGCAGCGTTGAACCTGACAGAGATACGCAGTATTTT